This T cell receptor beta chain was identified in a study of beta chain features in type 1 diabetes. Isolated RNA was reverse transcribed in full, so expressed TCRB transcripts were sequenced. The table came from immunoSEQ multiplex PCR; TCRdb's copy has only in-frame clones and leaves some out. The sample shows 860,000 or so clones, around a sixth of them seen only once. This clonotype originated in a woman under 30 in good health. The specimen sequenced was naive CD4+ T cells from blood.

As DNA, the CDR3 is TGTGCCAGCAGCTTAGTTCCAGGAAGGCAAACCGGGGAGCTGTTTTTT. Translation gives CASSLVPGRQTGELFF. The chain uses TRBV7-2 and TRBJ2-2; D gene uncertain. Trimming stripped 1 base from V and 5 bases from J, with 14 bases between. In germline, CDR1 is SGHTA, CDR2 FQGNSA. This CDR3 spans 16 amino acids.